Listed below are T cell receptor beta chains from one sample, sequenced in a study of shared clonotypes between healthy human individuals. TCRdb's copy holds only in-frame clones and misses some; the assay was immunoSEQ multiplex PCR. The data hold over 2,000,000 clones, with approximately 92% observed a single time. The sample taken for sequencing was naive CD8+ T cells from PBMCs. The receptor source for this set is a man younger than 30 in good health. Some clones in this sample may be carry-over from other donors' samples. Both conserved end residues are part of each CDR3. D genes are given only for firm matches. Clone size, where shown, is once, few, many, or a class for clones that have expanded.

j_gene: TRBJ2-7; abundance: -; v_gene: TRBV7-9; d_gene: TRBD2; CDR3aa: CASSLYSGRSYEQYF; CDR3nt: TGTGCCAGCAGCTTATACAGCGGGAGGTCCTACGAGCAGTACTTC
j_gene: TRBJ1-5; abundance: -; v_gene: TRBV27; d_gene: TRBD1; CDR3aa: CASSTGTGGTNQPQHF; CDR3nt: TGTGCCAGCAGTACTGGGACAGGGGGTACCAATCAGCCCCAGCATTTT
j_gene: TRBJ2-3; abundance: once; v_gene: TRBV4-1; d_gene: -; CDR3aa: CASSPGPSPTDTQYF; CDR3nt: TGCGCCAGCAGCCCGGGGCCGTCCCCCACAGATACGCAGTATTTT
j_gene: TRBJ2-5; abundance: -; v_gene: TRBV19; d_gene: -; CDR3aa: CASSIYPGQSQTQYF; CDR3nt: TGTGCCAGTAGTATTTATCCCGGTCAATCTCAGACCCAGTACTTC
j_gene: TRBJ2-3; abundance: -; v_gene: TRBV6-1; d_gene: -; CDR3aa: CASSEPRGNTDTQYF; CDR3nt: TGTGCCAGCAGTGAACCCCGGGGGAACACAGATACGCAGTATTTT
j_gene: TRBJ2-1; abundance: -; v_gene: TRBV2; d_gene: -; CDR3aa: CAGRTGWGNEQFF; CDR3nt: TGTGCCGGAAGGACCGGGTGGGGTAATGAGCAGTTCTTC
j_gene: TRBJ2-3; abundance: -; v_gene: TRBV29-1; d_gene: -; CDR3aa: CSGWALGGTDTQYF; CDR3nt: TGCAGCGGCTGGGCCCTAGGCGGTACAGATACGCAGTATTTT
j_gene: TRBJ1-2; abundance: -; v_gene: TRBV11-2; d_gene: TRBD1; CDR3aa: CASSPRDRGLNYGYTF; CDR3nt: TGTGCCAGCAGCCCCAGGGACAGGGGGCTAAACTATGGCTACACCTTC
j_gene: TRBJ2-7; abundance: -; v_gene: TRBV27; d_gene: TRBD1; CDR3aa: CASSLGRDRIYEQYF; CDR3nt: TGTGCCAGCAGTTTAGGCCGGGACAGGATCTACGAGCAGTACTTC
j_gene: TRBJ2-7; abundance: -; v_gene: TRBV5-1; d_gene: TRBD1; CDR3aa: CASSLGRTGAYEQYF; CDR3nt: TGCGCCAGCAGCTTGGGTAGGACAGGGGCCTACGAGCAGTACTTC
j_gene: TRBJ2-5; abundance: -; v_gene: TRBV20-1; d_gene: -; CDR3aa: CSAREGETQYF; CDR3nt: TGCAGTGCTAGAGAGGGAGAGACCCAGTACTTC
j_gene: TRBJ2-1; abundance: -; v_gene: TRBV5-8; d_gene: TRBD2; CDR3aa: CASSLVVAGRLHNEQFF; CDR3nt: TGTGCCAGCAGCTTGGTGGTAGCGGGACGGTTACACAATGAGCAGTTCTTC
j_gene: TRBJ1-1; abundance: -; v_gene: TRBV7-3; d_gene: -; CDR3aa: CASSSGLGGAEAFF; CDR3nt: TGTGCCAGCAGCTCTGGGCTAGGGGGTGCGGAAGCTTTCTTT
j_gene: TRBJ2-7; abundance: -; v_gene: TRBV2; d_gene: TRBD2; CDR3aa: CASLPWGGYEQYF; CDR3nt: TGTGCCAGCCTTCCGTGGGGGGGCTACGAGCAGTACTTC
j_gene: TRBJ2-7; abundance: once; v_gene: TRBV18; d_gene: -; CDR3aa: CASSPGAYEQYF; CDR3nt: TGTGCCAGCTCACCTGGGGCCTACGAGCAGTACTTC
j_gene: TRBJ2-3; abundance: -; v_gene: TRBV29-1; d_gene: TRBD2; CDR3aa: CSVGLAGDTQYF; CDR3nt: TGCAGCGTCGGACTAGCGGGAGATACGCAGTATTTT
j_gene: TRBJ2-7; abundance: once; v_gene: TRBV28; d_gene: -; CDR3aa: CASRLESSPNEQYF; CDR3nt: TGTGCCAGCAGGCTAGAGAGTTCCCCCAACGAGCAGTACTTC
j_gene: TRBJ2-7; abundance: -; v_gene: TRBV6-1; d_gene: -; CDR3aa: CASSEATHEQYF; CDR3nt: TGTGCCAGCAGTGAAGCGACCCACGAGCAGTACTTC
j_gene: TRBJ1-6; abundance: -; v_gene: TRBV30; d_gene: -; CDR3aa: CAWGLHGSYNSPLHF; CDR3nt: TGTGCCTGGGGACTACACGGCTCCTATAATTCACCCCTCCACTTT
j_gene: TRBJ1-1; abundance: once; v_gene: TRBV6-1; d_gene: -; CDR3aa: CASSPRAFRGTEAFF; CDR3nt: TGTGCCAGCAGTCCCCGGGCCTTTCGAGGCACTGAAGCTTTCTTT
j_gene: TRBJ2-5; abundance: -; v_gene: TRBV28; d_gene: TRBD2; CDR3aa: CASSSTSGQETQYF; CDR3nt: TGTGCCAGCAGTTCCACTAGCGGCCAAGAGACCCAGTACTTC
j_gene: TRBJ2-1; abundance: -; v_gene: TRBV27; d_gene: TRBD2; CDR3aa: CASSLAGLYEQFF; CDR3nt: TGTGCCAGCAGTCTAGCGGGACTCTATGAGCAGTTCTTC
j_gene: TRBJ1-5; abundance: -; v_gene: TRBV2; d_gene: -; CDR3aa: CASSEAGGNQPQHF; CDR3nt: TGTGCCAGCAGTGAAGCGGGTGGCAATCAGCCCCAGCATTTT
j_gene: TRBJ2-7; abundance: -; v_gene: TRBV7-9; d_gene: -; CDR3aa: CASSSGHDYEQYF; CDR3nt: TGTGCCAGCAGCTCTGGACACGACTACGAGCAGTACTTC
j_gene: TRBJ2-7; abundance: -; v_gene: TRBV2; d_gene: -; CDR3aa: CASSERVSELASYEQYF; CDR3nt: TGTGCCAGCAGTGAAAGGGTTTCGGAACTAGCATCCTACGAGCAGTACTTC
j_gene: TRBJ2-5; abundance: -; v_gene: TRBV7-8; d_gene: -; CDR3aa: CASSPTTGGLTETQYF; CDR3nt: TGTGCCAGCAGTCCTACAACGGGCGGCCTGACCGAGACCCAGTACTTC
j_gene: TRBJ2-7; abundance: -; v_gene: TRBV27; d_gene: TRBD1; CDR3aa: CASSRDRDSSYEQYF; CDR3nt: TGTGCCAGCAGTCGAGACAGGGACAGCTCCTACGAGCAGTACTTC
j_gene: TRBJ1-1; abundance: few; v_gene: TRBV19; d_gene: -; CDR3aa: CARTGALNTEAFF; CDR3nt: TGTGCCAGGACAGGAGCCCTGAACACTGAAGCTTTCTTT
j_gene: TRBJ2-1; abundance: -; v_gene: TRBV13; d_gene: TRBD2; CDR3aa: CASSFAAGGEEREQFF; CDR3nt: TGTGCCAGCAGCTTTGCCGCGGGAGGGGAAGAGAGAGAGCAGTTCTTC
j_gene: TRBJ2-2; abundance: -; v_gene: TRBV11-2; d_gene: -; CDR3aa: CASSPMGGLVTGELFF; CDR3nt: TGTGCCAGCAGCCCCATGGGAGGTCTAGTTACCGGGGAGCTGTTTTTT
j_gene: TRBJ1-3; abundance: -; v_gene: TRBV27; d_gene: -; CDR3aa: CASSLMADSGNTIYF; CDR3nt: TGTGCCAGCAGTTTAATGGCAGACTCTGGAAACACCATATATTTT
j_gene: TRBJ1-1; abundance: -; v_gene: TRBV25-1; d_gene: TRBD1; CDR3aa: CASSPRGVAEAFF; CDR3nt: TGTGCCAGCAGTCCCAGGGGGGTGGCCGAAGCTTTCTTT
j_gene: TRBJ2-1; abundance: -; v_gene: TRBV29-1; d_gene: -; CDR3aa: CSVERVYNEQFF; CDR3nt: TGCAGCGTCGAGCGGGTTTACAATGAGCAGTTCTTC
j_gene: TRBJ1-1; abundance: few; v_gene: TRBV5-1; d_gene: -; CDR3aa: CASRAGSTEAFF; CDR3nt: TGCGCCAGTAGAGCTGGGAGCACTGAAGCTTTCTTT
j_gene: TRBJ1-3; abundance: -; v_gene: TRBV4-1; d_gene: -; CDR3aa: CASSPLGVPGNTIYF; CDR3nt: TGCGCCAGCAGCCCCCTAGGAGTCCCTGGAAACACCATATATTTT
j_gene: TRBJ2-5; abundance: -; v_gene: TRBV5-4; d_gene: TRBD1; CDR3aa: CASSPGQGETQYF; CDR3nt: TGTGCCAGCAGCCCGGGACAGGGGGAGACCCAGTACTTC
j_gene: TRBJ2-7; abundance: once; v_gene: TRBV7-8; d_gene: TRBD2; CDR3aa: CASSFDPRLATGSYEQYF; CDR3nt: TGTGCCAGCAGCTTCGATCCTAGACTAGCGACGGGGTCCTACGAGCAGTACTTC
j_gene: TRBJ2-7; abundance: -; v_gene: TRBV5-4; d_gene: -; CDR3aa: CASSPRNGEQYF; CDR3nt: TGTGCCAGCAGCCCCCGCAACGGCGAGCAGTACTTC
j_gene: TRBJ2-5; abundance: -; v_gene: TRBV5-4; d_gene: TRBD2; CDR3aa: CASSFKRERGETQYF; CDR3nt: TGTGCCAGCAGCTTCAAGCGGGAGAGGGGAGAGACCCAGTACTTC
j_gene: TRBJ1-1; abundance: few; v_gene: TRBV7-9; d_gene: -; CDR3aa: CASSLGWTMGEEDTEAFF; CDR3nt: TGTGCCAGCAGCTTAGGATGGACAATGGGGGAAGAGGACACTGAAGCTTTCTTT
j_gene: TRBJ1-1; abundance: -; v_gene: TRBV5-6; d_gene: TRBD1; CDR3aa: CASSPQGGLPTEAFF; CDR3nt: TGTGCCAGCAGCCCACAGGGGGGATTGCCCACTGAAGCTTTCTTT